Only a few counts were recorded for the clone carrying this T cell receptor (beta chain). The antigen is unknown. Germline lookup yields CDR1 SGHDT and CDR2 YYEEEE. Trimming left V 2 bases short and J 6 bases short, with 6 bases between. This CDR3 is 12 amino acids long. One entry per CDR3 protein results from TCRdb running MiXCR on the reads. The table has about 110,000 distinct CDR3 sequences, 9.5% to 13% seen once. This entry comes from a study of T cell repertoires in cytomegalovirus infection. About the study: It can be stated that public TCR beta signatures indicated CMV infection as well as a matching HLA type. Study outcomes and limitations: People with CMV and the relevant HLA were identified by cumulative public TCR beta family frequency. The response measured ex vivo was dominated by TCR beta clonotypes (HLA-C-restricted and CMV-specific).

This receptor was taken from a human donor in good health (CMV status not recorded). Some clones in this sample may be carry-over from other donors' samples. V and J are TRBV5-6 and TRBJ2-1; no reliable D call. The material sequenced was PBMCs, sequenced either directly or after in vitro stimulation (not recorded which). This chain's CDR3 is CASSFFGNEQFF. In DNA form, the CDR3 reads TGTGCCAGCAGCTTCTTCGGCAATGAGCAGTTCTTC.